This TCR beta chain derives from a study of T cells in Graves' hyperthyroidism and ophthalmopathy. In germline, CDR1 is SGHKS, CDR2 YYEKEE (reference sequence). CDR3 size: 16 residues. The V end was cut by 4 bases, the J end by 1 base, with 16 bases between. Amplified TCR beta CDR3 regions derived from RNA transcripts. In the first-round RT-PCR of the TCR CDR3, the HTBI primer set was used. TCRdb ran MiXCR on the multiplex PCR reads and lists one entry per CDR3 protein. Altogether 650,000 to 750,000 distinct CDR3 sequences are present, around 13% being singletons, with the ten largest covering roughly a tenth. This clonotype was seen only a few times. Its specificity is not known. General observations from the study: By a 13 V-J model, ophthalmopathy was set apart from stable hyperthyroidism. Ophthalmopathy was predicted by the model a median of about 6.7 months ahead of onset.

Input material: blood. The receptor was isolated from a woman in her late teens or twenties with Graves' hyperthyroidism. The chain has TRBV5-5 and TRBJ2-3; tentative D call: TRBD2 (7 bases). The CDR3 reads CASSPTPGGGTDTQYF. DNA of the CDR3: TGTGCCAGCAGCCCTACCCCGGGGGGCGGCACAGATACGCAGTATTTT.